This T cell receptor (beta chain) is drawn from a study of T cells in Graves' hyperthyroidism and ophthalmopathy. RNA transcripts provided the source from which TCR beta CDR3 regions were amplified. TCR CDR3 regions were first amplified by RT-PCR with HTBI primers. One entry per CDR3 protein results from TCRdb running MiXCR on the multiplex PCR reads. Among roughly 420,000 distinct CDR3 sequences listed, approximately 15% were seen once. The J segment lost 4 bases and the V segment lost 6 bases, leaving 4 bases of the junction unmatched. In germline, CDR1 is MDHEN, CDR2 SYDVKM. The CDR3 consists of 14 residues. A word on this clonotype: What it recognizes is unknown.

Study conclusions and caveats: Separation of ophthalmopathy from stable hyperthyroidism was achieved by a 13 V-J model.

The TCR was taken from a woman younger than 35 with Graves' hyperthyroidism. The chain uses TRBV28 and TRBJ2-2, with 8 positions matching TRBD2. Sequences were obtained from blood. CDR3 region: CASSPGGSTGELFF. The CDR3 region has the DNA TGTGCCAGCAGCCCGGGGGGGAGCACCGGGGAGCTGTTTTTT.